This entry lists 21 T cell receptor beta chains sequenced from one sample in a study of cytomegalovirus exposure and HLA in healthy donors. PCR was performed using 60 Vbeta and 13 Jbeta primers. Profiled with immunoSEQ multiplex PCR; TCRdb holds only in-frame clones, not every one. This sample has 170,000 or so clones, with approximately 80% found just once. Sequenced input: PBMCs. The source of these receptors is a man between 18 and 29 years old in good health and CMV-seronegative.

The chain employs TRBV4-3 and TRBJ2-7, with unresolved D. The ends were cut back, 0 bases at V and 2 bases at J, with 14 bases in the middle. There are 16 residues in the CDR3. CDR1 and CDR2 from the germline V gene are LGHNA and YSLEER. The CDR3 nucleotides are TGCGCCAGCAGCCAAGACCCTTACAGCCTGACCTACGAGCAGTACTTC. Translation gives CASSQDPYSLTYEQYF.

The chain joins TRBV7-9 to TRBJ2-7, with 7 bases that match TRBD1. V trimming: 5 bases; J trimming: 0 bases; junction bases outside the gene matches: 13. Germline assignment: CDR1 SEHNR and CDR2 FQNEAQ (reference sequence). CDR3 size: 17 residues. The CDR3 nucleotides are TGTGCCAGCAGCGCGGAACTTACAGGGGCCAACTCCTACGAGCAGTACTTC. This gives the protein CASSAELTGANSYEQYF.

The V call is TRBV2, the J call TRBJ2-4, with D tentatively TRBD1 (5 bases). The germline V gene has CDR1 SNHLY and CDR2 FYNNEI. Trimming removed 7 bases from V and 14 bases from J, with 15 bases in between. The CDR3 has 11 amino acids. The CDR3, as DNA: TGTGCCAGCACTGGGGCGCGCCAAAAGTACTTC. This gives the protein CASTGARQKYF.

This chain uses TRBV27 with TRBJ2-7, with D perhaps matching TRBD2 (6 bases). Looked up from germline, CDR1 is MNHEY and CDR2 is SMNVEV (reference sequence). The CDR3 runs 11 residues. V was clipped by 2 bases and J by 7 bases, with 6 bases between them. The CDR3 here is CASSLGGEQYF. The CDR3 DNA reads TGTGCCAGCAGTTTAGGGGGGGAGCAGTACTTC.

The genes are TRBV4-3 and TRBJ2-1; no reliable D call. The germline gives CDR1 LGHNA, CDR2 YSLEER. CDR3 length: 16 residues. Between the trimmed V and J ends, which lost 0 bases and 6 bases, there was a span of 15 bases. This chain's CDR3 is CASSQDLELYTNEQFF. The CDR3 region has the DNA TGCGCCAGCAGCCAAGATCTGGAGTTATACACCAATGAGCAGTTCTTC.

The rearrangement joins TRBV19 to TRBJ2-5; 9 nucleotides agree with TRBD1. There are 17 residues in the CDR3. The V gene's germline CDR1 is LNHDA and CDR2 SQIVND (reference sequence). J lost 5 bases, V lost 0 bases, and 10 bases had no gene match. CDR3 residues: CASSIDIGTGSMETQYF. As DNA, the CDR3 is TGTGCCAGTAGTATAGATATTGGGACAGGGAGTATGGAGACCCAGTACTTC.

The V and J genes are TRBV4-1 and TRBJ1-1; possible D gene TRBD1, 6 bases. Germline lookup yields CDR1 MGHRA and CDR2 YSYEKL. The CDR3 has 15 residues. Trimming stripped 0 bases from V and 3 bases from J, with 11 bases between. The CDR3 sequence: CASSQDGGADTEAFF. The CDR3 DNA sequence: TGCGCCAGCAGCCAAGACGGGGGGGCGGACACTGAAGCTTTCTTT.

The V and J genes are TRBV10-3 and TRBJ2-7; D is perhaps TRBD1 (6 bases). The CDR3 length is 11 residues. With 3 bases removed from V and 12 bases from J, the gap between germline ends came to 12 bases. Germline CDR1 reads ENHRY; CDR2 reads SYGVKD. CDR3 region: CAISEGGSLYF. The CDR3 nucleotides are TGTGCCATCAGTGAAGGGGGATCACTGTACTTC.

J is TRBJ1-6 and V is TRBV27; maybe TRBD1 (6 bases). CDR3 size: 16 residues. Germline CDR1 is MNHEY and CDR2 is SMNVEV (reference sequence). V shed 2 bases and J shed 3 bases, with 11 bases lying between them. The CDR3 loop reads CASSLRWGLYNSPLHF. The CDR3, as DNA: TGTGCCAGCAGTTTAAGGTGGGGGCTCTATAATTCACCCCTCCACTTT.

This chain uses TRBV29-1 with TRBJ1-6, with TRBD1 as a possible D gene (5 bases). The V and J ends lost 4 bases and 7 bases respectively, with 14 bases between them. CDR3 length: 14 amino acids. The V gene's germline CDR1 is SQVTM and CDR2 ANQGSEA. The DNA of the CDR3 is TGCAGCGTTGGAGGTTCAGGGTCAAATTCACCCCTCCACTTT. It encodes CSVGGSGSNSPLHF.

This chain connects TRBV4-3 to TRBJ2-3; the match to TRBD2 covers 9 bases. Germline loops: CDR1 LGHNA, CDR2 YSLEER. V was pared by 1 base and J by 3 bases, with 5 bases of the junction left unmatched. CDR3 length: 16 amino acids. The CDR3, as DNA: TGCGCCAGCAGCCAAGTAGCGGGAGTACAGACAGATACGCAGTATTTT. This encodes CASSQVAGVQTDTQYF.

V is TRBV27 and J is TRBJ2-7; 7 nucleotides match TRBD1. The CDR3 totals 13 residues. Germline trimming cut 2 bases from V and 8 bases from J; bases unmatched to any gene: 6. The V gene's germline CDR1 is MNHEY and CDR2 SMNVEV (reference sequence). The CDR3 bases are TGTGCCAGCAGTTTACCTGACAGGGAGAAGCAGTACTTC. Residues: CASSLPDREKQYF.

This rearrangement joins TRBV30 to TRBJ1-1; no clear D gene. The CDR3 is made up of 13 amino acids. Germline V gives CDR1 GTSNPN, CDR2 SVGIG (reference sequence). The V and J ends lost 0 bases and 0 bases respectively, with 5 bases between them. DNA of the CDR3: TGTGCCTGGAGTGTGGAGTTGAACACTGAAGCTTTCTTT. Translating gives CAWSVELNTEAFF. Looking up the rest from reference TRBV30 and TRBJ1-1 gives the full variable domain: SQTIHQWPATLVQPVGSPLSLECTVEGTSNPNLYWYRQAAGRGLQLLFYSVGIGQISSEVPQNLSASRPQDRQFILSSKKLLLSDSGFYLCAWSVELNTEAFFGQGTRLTVV.

In DNA, the CDR3 is TGCGCCAGCAGCCAAGGACAGGGGGCTGGTTTAGGAAACACCATATATTTT. It is translated as CASSQGQGAGLGNTIYF. The chain is built from TRBV4-1 and TRBJ1-3; TRBD1 matches 10 bases. The germline gives CDR1 MGHRA, CDR2 YSYEKL. The CDR3 is 17 amino acids. J gave up 4 bases and V 1 base, and 7 bases lay outside the gene matches.

This clone occurred once. V and J are TRBV7-3 and TRBJ2-7; TRBD1 matches 9 bases. Germline trimming cut 5 bases from V and 5 bases from J; bases unmatched to any gene: 7. The CDR3 has 14 amino acids. The germline V gene encodes CDR1 SGHTA and CDR2 FQGTGA. The CDR3 loop reads CASSPGTGFDEQYF. CDR3 DNA sequence: TGTGCCAGCAGCCCCGGGACAGGGTTCGACGAGCAGTACTTC.

This sequence joins TRBV29-1 and TRBJ1-1; D uncertain. Germline CDR1 SQVTM, CDR2 ANQGSEA. This CDR3 is built from 14 residues. Between the trimmed V and J ends, which lost 5 bases and 0 bases, there was a span of 13 bases. The CDR3 protein is CSVRGLGMNTEAFF. The CDR3 DNA reads as TGCAGCGTTCGAGGGTTGGGGATGAACACTGAAGCTTTCTTT.

This chain uses TRBV9 with TRBJ1-1; 7 bases line up with TRBD1. The J segment lost 5 bases and the V segment lost 4 bases, leaving 5 bases of the junction unmatched. The germline V gene encodes CDR1 SGDLS and CDR2 YYNGEE. CDR3 length: 13 residues. CDR3 sequence: CASSSQGETEAFF. CDR3 coding DNA: TGTGCCAGCAGCTCTCAGGGGGAGACTGAAGCTTTCTTT.

This clone was counted only a few times. The chain links TRBV2 to TRBJ1-1; 8 positions match TRBD1. J lost 11 bases, V lost 3 bases, and 11 bases had no gene match. The length of the CDR3 is 14 residues. CDR1 and CDR2 from the germline V gene are SNHLY and FYNNEI. This chain's CDR3 is CASSEGTGVHGAFF. CDR3 nucleotide sequence: TGTGCCAGCAGTGAGGGGACAGGTGTCCATGGGGCTTTCTTT.

This CDR3 reads CASSPRGQDEQYF. Here the CDR3 DNA reads TGTGCCAGCTCACCACGGGGCCAAGACGAGCAGTACTTC. The V gene is TRBV18, the J gene TRBJ2-7, with D tentatively TRBD1 (5 bases). CDR3 length: 13 residues. Germline V lookup: CDR1 KGHSH, CDR2 LQKENI. V was cut by 1 base and J by 5 bases, with 9 bases left in between. The entire variable domain, with the rest obtained from reference TRBV18 and TRBJ2-7, is as follows: NAGVMQNPRHLVRRRGQEARLRCSPMKGHSHVYWYRQLPEEGLKFMVYLQKENIIDESGMPKERFSAEFPKEGPSILRIQQVVRGDSAAYFCASSPRGQDEQYFGPGTRLTVT.

The chain carries TRBV18 and TRBJ1-2; no reliable D call. This CDR3 spans 13 amino acids. Trimming removed 3 bases from V and 5 bases from J, with 10 bases in between. Germline CDR1 reads KGHSH; CDR2 reads LQKENI. The CDR3 is CASSPYEAYGYTF. The CDR3 region has the DNA TGTGCCAGCTCACCGTACGAGGCGTATGGCTACACCTTC.

The chain joins TRBV4-1 to TRBJ1-4; 10 nucleotides line up with TRBD1. This CDR3 comprises 17 residues. The germline gives CDR1 MGHRA, CDR2 YSYEKL. V trimming: 4 bases; J trimming: 0 bases; junction bases outside the gene matches: 5. The CDR3 sequence is CASSPGTGASTNEKLFF. DNA for the CDR3: TGCGCCAGCAGCCCAGGGACAGGGGCCTCAACTAATGAAAAACTGTTTTTT.